This T cell receptor beta chain was sequenced for a study of shared clonotypes between healthy human individuals (TCRdb year 2020). For context, the study as a whole: A few men and two women, aged 18 to 49 years, made up the cohort. Per donor, three plates each were used for CD4 naive and CD4 memory, two for CD8 naive, and one for CD8 memory. Blood TCR repertoires of several healthy adults were deeply sequenced to estimate repertoire size and the extent of clonotype sharing between individuals. Libraries were prepared and TCR repertoires were sequenced by different laboratories using diverse techniques, in order to increase sequencing depth and limit assay-specific biases. Per donor, leukapheresis produced somewhere between about 0.94 and 9.5 billion PBMCs.

Details on this clone: Its recognized antigen is unknown. The input lacks base qualities; no much larger clone sits a single base away.

Study-wide findings and limitations: Only blood was sampled, and tissue TCR repertoires likely differ from those in blood. Compared with non-shared clonotypes, clonotypes shared by all four sorted-subset donors had higher generation probabilities. Even with the large sequencing depth, rarefaction of the sorted-subset datasets indicated that sequencing was incomplete. Because the study included only a small number of donors, the genetic and exposure-history diversity represented was limited. Across several donors, 4.5% to 6.5% of naive CD4, around 3.5% of naive CD8, 2.3% of memory CD4, and under 0.45% of memory CD8 clonotypes were shared. Based on pairwise subsampling, the degree of clonotype sharing among donors was expected to be affected by sequencing depth. Larger estimated clonotype richness was generally found for naive subsets than for memory subsets.

Using the deep immunoSEQ assay, multiplex PCR amplified TCR CDR3 regions from genomic DNA. For each cell subset, the extracted genomic DNA was distributed evenly across all wells of several immunoSEQ 96-well plates, and each plate served as one replicate. Each replicate PCR for sorted subsets received about 180 ng genomic DNA, equal to about 30,000 T cell genomes. Purified libraries were measured with a Qubit 3.0 fluorometer, size-checked on a Bioanalyzer 2100, and measured again with the KAPA Library Quantification kit. Every immunoSEQ 96-well plate was sequenced on a separate single-read 150-cycle Illumina NextSeq 550 flow cell. Concerning the study's data processing: Because only junctional sequences without quality scores were contained in the immunoSEQ output, filtering matching that applied to full-length reads could not be performed. Sequences were annotated with PyIR, a Python wrapper for IgBLAST v1.9, using IMGT germline references to assign V/J genes and CDR3. Any read was removed if the V/J assignment was weak (E-value above 1e-6), the CDR3 was missing, or the read contained stop codons, out-of-frame junctions, or ambiguous translated residues. A V3J clonotype was defined by an identical inferred V gene, J gene, and CDR3 amino acid sequence. The percentage overlap between two repertoires was calculated by dividing the number of shared unique clonotypes by the size of the smaller repertoire. Three approaches were used to assess repertoire richness: RTK rarefaction, the Chao1 estimator, and Recon v2.1 estimates of unobserved clonotypes. OLGA was used to compute generation probabilities for all TCRbeta clonotypes that the gDNA method yielded from a few donors. Drawn from immuneACCESS, this table holds only the in-frame rearrangements with V and J called that TCRdb kept. Clones are partly lost; checked studies trace under half to an unresolved V gene and leave the rest unexplained. V, J and clone size derive from that table, while D and trimming were established from the DNA sequence. In all, the sample holds 1.4 million to 1.5 million clones, and roughly 96% of those were seen once. 1.2% of the sample rests with the top ten.

The donors were healthy, HIV-negative adults who had no recently reported acute infections or vaccinations. Only Caucasian adults living in Nashville, Tennessee, USA were represented among the donors. CD4+ T cells were enriched by magnetic negative selection; naive cells were then positively selected on CD45RA, and the negative fraction formed the memory subset. After blood collection by leukapheresis, PBMCs were isolated using Ficoll-Histopaque density gradient centrifugation and then cryopreserved in the vapor phase of liquid nitrogen. Purity and quantity of every magnetically sorted T cell population were checked by analytical flow cytometry. Genomic DNA was isolated from every sorted fraction and measured by UV absorbance on a Nanodrop 2000c. Looking up the germline V gene yields CDR1 SGHDT and CDR2 YYEEEE. Reading from cysteine to phenylalanine, the CDR3 counts 17 amino acids. Of all the DNA, just the CDR3 is kept, 51 bases in frame from base 1. V loses 0 bases at its end and J loses 2 bases; junction bases beyond the gene matches: 5.

The clonotype comes from a man aged 30 to 39 in good health. Recombination joined TRBV5-6 with TRBJ2-1; TRBD2 aligns with 10 central bases. Sequenced: naive CD4+ T cells sorted from blood. The sample's cell subset or site label, in plain terms: CD45RA+ positively selected. The DNA sequence reads TGTGCCAGCAGCTTGGCGCTAGCGGGAGTGCCCTACAATGAGCAGTTCTTC. It encodes CASSLALAGVPYNEQFF.